This T cell receptor beta chain was captured by sequencing in a study of T cell responses to AZD1222 COVID-19 vaccine (dated by TCRdb to the early 2020s). Background for the entire study: AZD1222 recipients whose second dose came at about 4 weeks and those whose second dose came at about 12 weeks were combined into one group, since spike-specific TCR depth and breadth did not differ between the two schedules. TCR sequencing was performed for approximately 240 trial participants, of whom about 200 were given two doses of AZD1222 and 26 were given two doses of MenACWY control vaccine. Trial participants were enrolled into age subgroups of 18-55, 56-69 and 70-plus years, which contained about 160, 30 and 59 TCR-sequenced participants, respectively. Overall results and qualifications from the work: The vaccine-associated CD4 TCRs covered the entire spike protein, and the dominant responses fell in regions 160-218 and 743-854. In the small 56-69-year group, the increase in depth fell short of significance, most likely because of low power. A significant rise in spike-specific TCR breadth and depth was observed after two AZD1222 doses relative to day 0 and relative to MenACWY recipients. Only six or seven AZD1222 recipients were SARS-CoV-2 seropositive at baseline, limiting conclusions about previously exposed vaccinees. Because no day 14 peak-response samples were available, the repertoires could be characterized only after the peak T cell response. Epitopes outside the regions mutated in the B.1.351 and B.1.1.7 variants were reportedly recognized by nearly half of the unique spike-specific TCRs. Participants were mostly white British and included more females than males, and it was suggested by the authors that clonal diversity may have been underestimated.

The CDR3 regions of human TCRbeta chains were analyzed by immunosequencing. Per the original workflow: Repertoire TCRs were checked for matches against a reference library of SARS-CoV-2-specific TCRs that had been generated using the MIRA antigen-specificity platform. Breadth meant the fraction of unique TCRs that were SARS-CoV-2-associated, whereas depth meant the fraction of total T cells that were SARS-CoV-2-associated. Each spike-specific TCR was assigned to its reactive spike region and to a CD4 or CD8 class using the MIRA data. Log10-transformed breadth and depth values were compared by one-way ANOVA with Sidak's multiple comparisons tests. TCRdb took this table from immuneACCESS and kept in-frame rearrangements with V and J called. Such tables lack part of the clones; where checked against another copy, unresolved V genes explain under half of the gap, and the rest is unexplained. D and trimming come from the DNA, and the V and J calls and clone size come from that table. Recorded for this sample are 95,000 to 100,000 clones; more than 75% of them occurred a single time. The ten biggest clones cover approximately 15% of the sample.

Turning to this clone: Its antigen is currently not known. Base qualities are missing; no much larger clone stands one base away.

The meaning of the sample's time point label: baseline before first vaccination. Samples from vaccinated people were obtained from the UK trials COV001 and COV002, which included a single-blind randomized controlled phase 2/3 trial of AZD1222 (ChAdOx1 nCoV-19) in healthy adults. For TCRbeta chain sequencing, PBMC samples were collected from trial participants at day 0 and at day 28 after the second dose. The receptor's source is an adult in good health. The sample in question was peripheral blood, obtained on day 0 of AZD1222 vaccination.

The DNA is TGTGCCAGCAGCGTCTTAAACACTGAAGCTTTCTTT. Its product reads: CASSVLNTEAFF. The chain links TRBV11-2 with TRBJ1-1; the D gene remains uncertain. Sequences SGHAT (CDR1) and FQNNGV (CDR2) are obtained from the germline V gene. The junction carries 6 bases between V and J, which are trimmed by 5 bases and 2 bases respectively. The CDR3 holds 12 amino acids from the cysteine to the phenylalanine. Only the CDR3 DNA stays, 36 bases, in frame from base 1.